Below, 10 T cell receptor beta chains from the same sample are listed, as sequenced in a study of early T cells in non-severe SARS-CoV-2 infection. TCRdb passed the 5' RACE reads through MiXCR, listing each CDR3 protein once. The sample shows under 70,000 distinct CDR3 sequences, roughly an eighth of them seen only once. The sample comprised whole blood. The receptors were sampled from an adult who was a healthcare worker with PCR-confirmed SARS-CoV-2 infection or an uninfected control (not recorded which).

The chain uses TRBV7-2 and TRBJ1-3; D call uncertain. V shed 1 base and J shed 2 bases, with 6 bases lying between them. Looked up from germline, CDR1 is SGHTA and CDR2 is FQGNSA. The CDR3 runs 14 residues. The CDR3 loop is CASSLVPAGNTIYF. CDR3 bases: TGTGCCAGCAGCTTAGTGCCAGCTGGAAACACCATATATTTT.

This clonotype was seen more than once but under ten times. This chain uses TRBV24-1 with TRBJ2-2; unclear D gene. The CDR3 extends over 14 amino acids. Per the germline V gene, CDR1 is KGHDR and CDR2 is SFDVKD. The V and J ends lost 4 bases and 6 bases respectively, with 11 bases between them. The CDR3: CATSDGHSSGELFF. CDR3 nucleotides: TGTGCCACCAGTGACGGTCATTCATCCGGGGAGCTGTTTTTT.

Many counts were recorded for this clonotype. V usage is TRBV7-2 and J usage is TRBJ1-5, with 11 bases identical to TRBD1. Germline CDR1 is SGHTA and CDR2 is FQGNSA. CDR3 length equals 17 residues. V was pared by 5 bases and J by 2 bases, with 8 bases of the junction left unmatched. CDR3 protein: CASSTGQGAARNQPQHF. The CDR3 DNA follows: TGTGCCAGCAGCACAGGACAGGGGGCGGCCCGCAATCAGCCCCAGCATTTT.

This sequence joins TRBV19 and TRBJ1-4; TRBD1 agrees at 9 bases. V dropped 6 bases and J dropped 8; count of bases not matched to a gene: 10. The CDR3 loop spans 15 amino acids. From germline, CDR1 is LNHDA and CDR2 SQIVND (reference sequence). DNA for the CDR3: TGTGCCAGTAGGACTACAGGGGGCCCCGTCGAAAAACTGTTTTTT. Protein sequence: CASRTTGGPVEKLFF. Supplemented by reference TRBV19 and TRBJ1-4, the full variable domain reads DGGITQSPKYLFRKEGQNVTLSCEQNLNHDAMYWYRQDPGQGLRLIYYSQIVNDFQKGDIAEGYSVSREKKESFPLTVTSAQKNPTAFYLCASRTTGGPVEKLFFGSGTQLSVL.

The chain uses TRBV28 and TRBJ2-3, with 7 nucleotides matching TRBD1. CDR3 size: 16 residues. Germline assignment: CDR1 MDHEN and CDR2 SYDVKM. The J segment lost 8 bases and the V segment lost 4 bases, leaving 15 bases of the junction unmatched. The CDR3 is CASSWKTGQSRGTQYF. The CDR3 DNA is TGTGCCAGCAGTTGGAAGACAGGGCAGAGTCGGGGTACGCAGTATTTT.

The chain recombines TRBV10-2 with TRBJ1-2; no clear D. The length of the CDR3 is 14 residues. The V and J ends lost 6 bases and 3 bases respectively, with 14 bases between them. Per germline, CDR1 WSHSY and CDR2 SAAADI. CDR3 region: CASSKGQLDYGYTF. Here the CDR3 DNA reads TGCGCCAGCAGCAAGGGCCAGCTGGACTATGGCTACACCTTC.

This clonotype occurred many times. The V call is TRBV12-3 or TRBV12-4, the J call TRBJ1-1; D uncertain. This CDR3 comprises 13 residues. Deletions cut 5 bases from V and 7 bases from J, with 14 bases between. The CDR3 sequence: CASSRRVLIEAFF. DNA for the CDR3: TGTGCCAGCAGTCGCCGGGTTTTGATTGAAGCTTTCTTT.

J is TRBJ1-3 and V is TRBV6-5; 7 nucleotides agree with TRBD1. The junction had 5 bases not matched to a gene; V was cut back by 6 bases and J by 0 bases. Germline V gene data show CDR1 as MNHEY and CDR2 as SVGAGI. The CDR3 has 15 residues. CDR3 sequence: CASRRGQISGNTIYF. The DNA for the CDR3 is TGTGCCAGCAGAAGGGGACAGATCTCTGGAAACACCATATATTTT.

This chain joins TRBV4-1 and TRBJ2-3, with TRBD2 matching 12 bases. From germline, CDR1 is MGHRA and CDR2 YSYEKL. This CDR3 is 16 amino acids long. V gave up 4 bases and J gave up 4 bases; unmatched junction bases: 6. This CDR3 is CASSPLAGGMSDTQYF. CDR3 DNA: TGCGCCAGCAGCCCGCTAGCGGGAGGGATGTCAGATACGCAGTATTTT.

This clonotype appeared a few times. This chain uses TRBV2 with TRBJ2-1, with 11 bases matching TRBD2. The CDR3 is 16 residues long. Germline-derived CDR1 and CDR2 are SNHLY and FYNNEI. V was pared by 4 bases and J by 5 bases, with 7 bases of the junction left unmatched. Here the CDR3 reads CASSGPSGGLNNEQFF. CDR3 bases: TGTGCCAGCAGTGGACCTAGCGGGGGGTTAAACAATGAGCAGTTCTTC.